Below, 5 T cell receptor beta chains from the same sample are listed, as sequenced in a study of cytomegalovirus exposure and HLA in healthy donors. This PCR relied on a set of 60 Vbeta primers and 13 Jbeta primers. Measured with immunoSEQ multiplex PCR; TCRdb has only the in-frame clones, and not every one. The sample holds some 130,000 clones, roughly 85% seen once. Sequencing was done on a sample of PBMCs. Receptors originate from a boy aged 5-17 years in good health and CMV-seronegative.

The chain joins TRBV30 to TRBJ1-1; no clear D. The CDR3 has 12 amino acids. Germline V gives CDR1 GTSNPN, CDR2 SVGIG (reference sequence). Trimming cost V 1 base and J 7 bases, with 10 bases left between them. CDR3 DNA: TGTGCCTGGAGTGAGGAGGACGTTGAAGCTTTCTTT. It specifies CAWSEEDVEAFF.

The chain couples TRBV6-5 to TRBJ2-7; 9 nucleotides match TRBD2. This CDR3 is built from 13 residues. The J segment lost 4 bases and the V segment lost 6 bases, leaving 4 bases of the junction unmatched. Germline assignment: CDR1 MNHEY and CDR2 SVGAGI. CDR3 in DNA: TGTGCCAGCAGGACTAGCGGTACATACGAGCAGTACTTC. Translation gives CASRTSGTYEQYF.

The rearrangement uses TRBV5-8 and TRBJ2-3; D remains unclear. The V gene lost 1 base and the J gene lost 8 bases, with 17 bases spanning the gap. The CDR3 covers 15 residues. Per germline, CDR1 SGHTS and CDR2 YDEGEE. The CDR3 nucleotides are TGTGCCAGCAGCTTGTCGTACCGAAGGCGGAGTACGCAGTATTTT. Its translation: CASSLSYRRRSTQYF.

The chain employs TRBV5-6 and TRBJ2-3; 10 nucleotides line up with TRBD2. Germline V CDR1 and CDR2: SGHDT, YYEEEE. This CDR3 region has 16 residues. Trimming at V came to 4 bases and at J to 5 bases, leaving 10 bases not matched to a gene. CDR3 protein: CASSVEAGGKGDTQYF. CDR3 DNA: TGTGCCAGCAGCGTGGAAGCGGGAGGGAAAGGAGATACGCAGTATTTT.

The V and J genes are TRBV7-3 and TRBJ2-7; 8 positions agree with TRBD2. Trimming removed 1 base from V and 2 bases from J; junction bases left unmatched: 4. The CDR3 is made up of 15 amino acids. Germline V gives CDR1 SGHTA, CDR2 FQGTGA. The CDR3 DNA is TGTGCCAGCAGCTTAAACACGGGAGGGCCCTACGAGCAGTACTTC. Translating it yields CASSLNTGGPYEQYF.